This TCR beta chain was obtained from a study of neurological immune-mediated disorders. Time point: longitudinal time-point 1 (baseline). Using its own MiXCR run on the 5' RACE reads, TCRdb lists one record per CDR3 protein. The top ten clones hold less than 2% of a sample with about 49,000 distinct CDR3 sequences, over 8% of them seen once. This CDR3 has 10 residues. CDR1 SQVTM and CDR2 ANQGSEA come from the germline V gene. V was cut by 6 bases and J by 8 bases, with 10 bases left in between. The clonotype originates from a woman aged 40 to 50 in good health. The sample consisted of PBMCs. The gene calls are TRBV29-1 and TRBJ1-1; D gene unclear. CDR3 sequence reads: CSVGRQEAFF. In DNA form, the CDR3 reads TGCAGCGTAGGTAGGCAAGAAGCTTTCTTT. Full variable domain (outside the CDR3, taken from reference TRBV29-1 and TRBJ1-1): SAVISQKPSRDICQRGTSLTIQCQVDSQVTMMFWYRQQPGQSLTLIATANQGSEATYESGFVIDKFPISRPNLTFSTLTVSNMSPEDSSIYLCSVGRQEAFFGQGTRLTVV.